This T cell receptor (beta chain) was captured in a study of control samples from healthy donors and cancer patients. This CDR3 contains 16 residues. CDR1 LGHNA and CDR2 YSLEER come from the germline V gene. Trimming took 0 bases from V and 8 from J, leaving 16 bases between them. Only in-frame clones appear in the TCRdb table, and some are missing; sequencing was by immunoSEQ multiplex PCR. The table shows 40,000 to 50,000 clones, with less than 90% occurring only once. This TCR was sampled from a man between 60 and 70 years old in good health. The gene calls are TRBV4-3 and TRBJ2-2; weak D call: TRBD2 (6 bases). The specimen was blood. The CDR3 region has the DNA TGCGCCAGCAGCCAAGAGTTCCAGGCCGCGGGGGGGGAGCTGTTTTTT. This sequence encodes CASSQEFQAAGGELFF.